This TCR beta chain was profiled in a study of lymphopenia after photon versus proton radiotherapy. General study points: Post-nadir diversity loss with photons came from oligoclonal expansion, particularly CD8+ Temra cells.

Method: immunoSEQ multiplex PCR; TCRdb's copy keeps in-frame clones and lacks some. Of tens of thousands of clones detected, approximately 90% appear once; the ten largest clones hold about 16%. Comment on this clone: Its antigen is not identified.

Germline trimming cut 3 bases from V and 6 bases from J; bases unmatched to any gene: 2. Germline-derived CDR1 and CDR2 are SEHNR and FQNEAQ (reference sequence). The CDR3 covers 14 residues. The sequencing here drew on peripheral blood, taken from a patient treated with photon-based radiotherapy. This clonotype originated in a man in his fifties or sixties with cholangiocarcinoma. The V call is TRBV7-9, the J call TRBJ2-1, with 10 positions matching TRBD2. The CDR3 sequence is CASSFGLAVNEQFF. The CDR3 DNA sequence: TGTGCCAGCAGCTTTGGACTAGCGGTCAATGAGCAGTTCTTC.